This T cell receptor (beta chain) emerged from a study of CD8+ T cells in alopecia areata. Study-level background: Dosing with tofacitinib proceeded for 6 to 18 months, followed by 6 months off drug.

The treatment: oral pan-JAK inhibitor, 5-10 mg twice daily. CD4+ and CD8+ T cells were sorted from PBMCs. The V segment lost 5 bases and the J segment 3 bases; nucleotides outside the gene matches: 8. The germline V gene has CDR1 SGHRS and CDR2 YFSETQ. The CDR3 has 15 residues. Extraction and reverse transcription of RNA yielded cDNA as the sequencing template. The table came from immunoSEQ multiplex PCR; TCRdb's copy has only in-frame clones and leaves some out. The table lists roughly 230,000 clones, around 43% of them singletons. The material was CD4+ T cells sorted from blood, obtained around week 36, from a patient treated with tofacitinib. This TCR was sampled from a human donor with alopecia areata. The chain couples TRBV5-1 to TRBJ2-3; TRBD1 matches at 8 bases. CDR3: CASRWTGHNTDTQYF. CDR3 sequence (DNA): TGCGCCAGCAGGTGGACAGGGCATAATACAGATACGCAGTATTTT.